The 3 T cell receptor beta chains below come from one sample, sequenced in a study of T cells in localized non-small cell lung cancer. Libraries were prepared by immunoSEQ multiplex PCR; TCRdb keeps only in-frame clonotypes and omits some of them. The sample includes fewer than 100,000 clones, about 91% of them seen just once. Sample: peripheral blood, taken before any cancer treatment. Source of these receptors: a man aged 40 to 75 with stage I squamous cell lung carcinoma.

The CDR3 here is CASSPQVSNQPQHF. CDR3 coding DNA: TGTGCCAGCAGCCCCCAGGTTAGCAATCAGCCCCAGCATTTT. V gene TRBV7-9 combines with J gene TRBJ1-5; D is ambiguous. Germline CDR1 reads SEHNR; CDR2 reads FQNEAQ (reference sequence). Trimming pared 5 bases from V and 0 bases from J, leaving 8 bases between. CDR3 length: 14 residues.

In DNA, the CDR3 is TGCAGTGCTAGTAGGAATCAGCCCCAGCATTTT. Residues: CSASRNQPQHF. The chain recombines TRBV20-1 with TRBJ1-5; D unresolved. With 3 bases removed from V and 4 bases from J, the gap between germline ends came to 4 bases. CDR1 DFQATT and CDR2 SNEGSKA come from the germline V gene (reference sequence). The CDR3 extends over 11 amino acids.

CDR3 nucleotide sequence: TGTGCCAGCAGTTCTGCGGGGATAACAGATACGCAGTATTTT. Amino acid sequence: CASSSAGITDTQYF. The chain combines TRBV6-5 with TRBJ2-3; D might be TRBD2 (6 bases). Per germline, CDR1 MNHEY and CDR2 SVGAGI. The CDR3 covers 14 residues. V shed 4 bases and J shed 3 bases, with 11 bases lying between them.